The clone carrying this TCR beta chain has at least ten counts. Its specificity is unknown. Using its own MiXCR run on the 5' RACE reads, TCRdb lists one record per CDR3 protein. This sample has approximately 600,000 distinct CDR3 sequences; about 12% occur once, and the top ten carry about 15%. The data were obtained in a study of T cells after yellow fever vaccination. Overall study results and limits: It was the secondary response that reached its peak faster, day 5 versus 15, but it was weaker. There was a possibility that FACS-sorted repertoires contained abundant clonotypes contaminating from the bulk population.

The CDR3 has 14 residues. CDR1 LGHDT and CDR2 YNNKEL come from the germline V gene (reference sequence). The V gene end was trimmed by 5 bases and the J gene end by 6 bases; junction bases not matched to a gene: 9. The receptor comes from a young man who received the YFV17D yellow fever vaccine. The source was PBMCs, collected on the day of the yellow fever booster vaccination. This sequence joins TRBV3-1 and TRBJ2-7, with TRBD1 matching 8 bases. The CDR3: CASSRRQGFLEQYF. CDR3 sequence (DNA): TGTGCCAGCAGCAGGAGACAGGGGTTCCTCGAGCAGTACTTC.